The clone carrying this T cell receptor beta chain showed up just once. Its cognate antigen is unknown. This record belongs to a study of T cell responses to AZD1222 COVID-19 vaccine. General study results and limits: Clonal diversity was possibly underestimated, and white British individuals and females predominated among donors.

The CDR3 loop spans 14 amino acids. Trimming pared 2 bases from V and 6 bases from J, leaving 14 bases between. CDR1 is GTSNPN and CDR2 is SVGIG in the germline V gene (reference sequence). Data came from immunoSEQ multiplex PCR; TCRdb stores just in-frame clones and leaves some out. The table has approximately 110,000 clones, about 88% seen once. This rearrangement joins TRBV30 to TRBJ2-1, with D perhaps matching TRBD2 (6 bases). The clonotype originates from an adult in good health. Sequences were derived from peripheral blood, sampled on day 0 of AZD1222 vaccination. The chain's CDR3 is CAWSTGTPLNEQFF. CDR3 DNA sequence: TGTGCCTGGAGTACCGGGACTCCTCTCAATGAGCAGTTCTTC.